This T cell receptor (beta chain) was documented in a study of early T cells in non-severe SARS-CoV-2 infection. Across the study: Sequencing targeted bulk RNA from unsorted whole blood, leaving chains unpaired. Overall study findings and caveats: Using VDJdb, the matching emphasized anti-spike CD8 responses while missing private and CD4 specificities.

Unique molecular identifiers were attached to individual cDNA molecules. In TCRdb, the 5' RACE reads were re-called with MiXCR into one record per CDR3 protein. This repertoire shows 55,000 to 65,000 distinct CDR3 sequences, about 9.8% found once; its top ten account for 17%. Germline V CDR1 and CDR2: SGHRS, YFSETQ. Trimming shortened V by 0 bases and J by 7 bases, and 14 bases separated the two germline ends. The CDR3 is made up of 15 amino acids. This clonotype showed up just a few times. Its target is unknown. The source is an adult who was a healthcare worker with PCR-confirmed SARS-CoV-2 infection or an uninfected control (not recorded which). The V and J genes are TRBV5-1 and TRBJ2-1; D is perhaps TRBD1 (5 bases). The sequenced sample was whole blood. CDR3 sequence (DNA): TGCGCCAGCAGCTTGGTGGTCGACAAGGGGAATGAGCAGTTCTTC. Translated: CASSLVVDKGNEQFF. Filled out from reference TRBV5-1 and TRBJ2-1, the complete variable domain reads KAGVTQTPRYLIKTRGQQVTLSCSPISGHRSVSWYQQTPGQGLQFLFEYFSETQRNKGNFPGRFSGRQFSNSRSEMNVSTLELGDSALYLCASSLVVDKGNEQFFGPGTRLTVL.